This T cell receptor (beta chain) appears in the sequencing data of a study of T cell responses to AZD1222 COVID-19 vaccine. J gave up 0 bases and V 4 bases, and 9 bases lay outside the gene matches. CDR3 length equals 16 residues. Germline CDR1 reads SGHRS; CDR2 reads YFSETQ. Only in-frame clones appear in the TCRdb table, and some are missing; sequencing was by immunoSEQ multiplex PCR. In the table there are 95,000 to 150,000 clones, 80% to 90% of which are singletons. Study-level points and caveats: Spike-specific TCR breadth and depth grew following two AZD1222 doses. Regions 160-218 and 743-854 dominated among vaccine-associated CD4 TCRs spanning spike. It should be noted that donors were predominantly white British and more often female, and clonal diversity was possibly underestimated.

A word on this clone: Antigen: not known.

This TCR was recovered from an adult in good health. The source was peripheral blood, collected on day 0 of AZD1222 vaccination. The genes are TRBV5-1 and TRBJ2-7, with 8 bases matching TRBD1. The CDR3 sequence is CASSLPRGPSSYEQYF. The CDR3 bases are TGCGCCAGCAGCCTCCCCAGGGGGCCCAGCTCCTACGAGCAGTACTTC.